A selection of T cell receptor beta chains follows, all from one sample in a study of shared clonotypes between healthy human individuals. Sequencing was performed with immunoSEQ multiplex PCR; in TCRdb, only in-frame clones are kept and a portion is missing. The sample holds more than 400,000 clones, around 96% seen once. The source material was naive CD4+ T cells sorted from blood. The source of these receptors is a woman in her 30s in good health. The CDR3 runs from the conserved cysteine through the conserved F or W. A D gene is named only where the DNA matches it firmly. Rows may omit the clone size; those that give it use once, few, many or a size class.

V gene,J gene,D gene,clone size,CDR3 DNA,CDR3 protein
TRBV18,TRBJ2-7,TRBD2,.,TGTGCCAGCTCGCAGCGGGACCATTTCTACGAGCAGTACTTC,CASSQRDHFYEQYF
TRBV5-1,TRBJ2-3,.,.,TGCGCCAGCAGCTTGGATAGGGCTAGTGCAGATACGCAGTATTTT,CASSLDRASADTQYF
TRBV5-1,TRBJ1-4,.,once,TGCGCCAGCAGCCCAGCTGCAACTAATGAAAAACTGTTTTTT,CASSPAATNEKLFF
TRBV2,TRBJ2-1,.,.,TGTGCCAGCAGCTTAAGTTTCGGCTCCTACAATGAGCAGTTCTTC,CASSLSFGSYNEQFF
TRBV5-1,TRBJ2-1,.,.,TGCGCCAGCAGCTGGGCGGGGGCTAGCGAATACAATGAGCAGTTCTTC,CASSWAGASEYNEQFF
TRBV28,TRBJ2-7,.,.,TGTGCCAGCAGTTGGGCGGCCACAGGGAGCTACGAGCAGTACTTC,CASSWAATGSYEQYF
TRBV2,TRBJ1-1,.,.,TGTGCCAGCAGTGGAAACAGGGTTACTGAAGCTTTCTTT,CASSGNRVTEAFF
TRBV28,TRBJ2-7,TRBD2,.,TGTGCCAGGAGCACACTAGCGGCGTTTTCCTACGAGCAGTACTTC,CARSTLAAFSYEQYF
TRBV5-1,TRBJ2-2,.,.,TGCGCCAGCAGCTTGGGTCGGGGACCGAACACCGGGGAGCTGTTTTTT,CASSLGRGPNTGELFF
TRBV20-1,TRBJ1-2,.,.,TGCAGTGCTAGAGGCGAGCTGGGCTACACCTTC,CSARGELGYTF
TRBV2,TRBJ2-7,TRBD1,.,TGTGCCAGCAGTCCCGGGACAGGGGTTCTCGAGCAGTACTTC,CASSPGTGVLEQYF
TRBV5-5,TRBJ2-6,.,.,TGTGCCAGCAGCTCTCGGGCGAACTCTGGGGCCAACGTCCTGACTTTC,CASSSRANSGANVLTF
TRBV9,TRBJ1-4,.,.,TGTGCCAGCAGCGTAGGGGGCAGGTTTAATGAAAAACTGTTTTTT,CASSVGGRFNEKLFF
TRBV7-9,TRBJ2-3,.,.,TGTGCCAGCAGCTTAGCCCGAACCAATAGACTAGATACGCAGTATTTT,CASSLARTNRLDTQYF
TRBV20-1,TRBJ2-7,.,.,TGCAGTGCTAGACCCGAGCAGTACTTC,CSARPEQYF
TRBV28,TRBJ1-5,.,.,TGTGCCAGCAGCCTTCACAGGGAGGATCAGCCCCAGCATTTT,CASSLHREDQPQHF
TRBV28,TRBJ2-7,TRBD2,.,TGTGCCAGCAGTTCCACTAGCGCTCCCCACGAGCAGTACTTC,CASSSTSAPHEQYF
TRBV7-2,TRBJ2-7,TRBD2,.,TGTGCCAGCAGCCCAGGGTGGGAGGGCCAGGGCGAGCAGTACTTC,CASSPGWEGQGEQYF
TRBV5-1,TRBJ2-1,TRBD2,.,TGCGCCAGCAGCTTGGGGGGTGCGTTACTTAGCGGGAGGACTATCTCCTACAATGAGCAGTTCTTC,CASSLGGALLSGRTISYNEQFF
TRBV6-6,TRBJ1-1,.,.,TGTGCCAGCAGTCACGATTCGAACACTGAAGCTTTCTTT,CASSHDSNTEAFF